The 4 T cell receptor beta chains below were found in one sample sequenced in a study of T cells in Graves' hyperthyroidism and ophthalmopathy. From RNA transcripts, TCR beta CDR3 regions were amplified. HTBI primers were the set used in a first-round RT-PCR of the TCR CDR3. TCRdb recomputed calls from the multiplex PCR reads with MiXCR, one row per CDR3 protein. The sample includes fewer than 900,000 distinct CDR3 sequences, about 17% of them seen just once. Sequencing input: blood. These TCRs come from a man aged 18 to 29 with Graves' hyperthyroidism.

This clonotype showed up just a few times. The V gene is TRBV25-1, the J gene TRBJ1-2; a possible D gene is TRBD1 (6 bases). The CDR3 totals 15 residues. The ends were cut back, 5 bases at V and 6 bases at J, with 19 bases in the middle. Germline CDR1 is MGHDK and CDR2 is SYGVNS. The CDR3 DNA is TGTGCCAGCAGTCTCTCAAGGACAGCCCCTAATGGCTACACCTTC. This codes for CASSLSRTAPNGYTF.

This chain uses TRBV5-1 with TRBJ2-7, with D perhaps matching TRBD2 (6 bases). Looked up from germline, CDR1 is SGHRS and CDR2 is YFSETQ. V lost 3 bases, J lost 4 bases, and 14 bases lay in between. The CDR3 is 14 amino acids. The CDR3 nucleotides are TGCGCCAGCAGCTCGACTAGATGGGAGTACGAGCAGTACTTC. This sequence encodes CASSSTRWEYEQYF.

The gene calls are TRBV2 and TRBJ2-1, with TRBD1 matching 8 bases. With 1 base clipped from V and 4 bases from J, the junction kept 3 bases outside the gene matches. Per the germline V gene, CDR1 is SNHLY and CDR2 is FYNNEI. The CDR3 extends over 15 amino acids. The chain's CDR3 is CASSEETGVYNEQFF. The CDR3 nucleotides read TGTGCCAGCAGTGAAGAGACAGGGGTGTACAATGAGCAGTTCTTC.

This sequence joins TRBV3-1 and TRBJ2-5, with D unclear. The CDR3 spans 17 residues. Trimming removed 7 bases at V and 0 bases at J, with 21 bases between. Germline V gene data show CDR1 as LGHDT and CDR2 as YNNKEL (reference sequence). The CDR3 is CASTKRPENRHQETQYF. The DNA for the CDR3 is TGTGCCAGCACCAAACGCCCCGAGAACAGACACCAAGAGACCCAGTACTTC.